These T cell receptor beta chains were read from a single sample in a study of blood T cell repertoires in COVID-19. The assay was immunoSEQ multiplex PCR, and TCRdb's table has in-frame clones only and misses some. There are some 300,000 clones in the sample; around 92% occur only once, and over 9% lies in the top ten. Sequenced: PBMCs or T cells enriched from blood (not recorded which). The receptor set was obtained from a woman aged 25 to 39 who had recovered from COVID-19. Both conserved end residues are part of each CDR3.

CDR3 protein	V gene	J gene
CASSLGQVTDTQYF	TRBV28	TRBJ2-3
CASSQRQENYEQYF	TRBV4-1	TRBJ2-7
CASSQSGTSSYNEQFF	TRBV4-3	TRBJ2-1
CASSFRDRGEGSPLHF	TRBV18	TRBJ1-6
CASSLGSRNYGYTF	TRBV27	TRBJ1-2
CATSRTGFAQYF	TRBV15	TRBJ2-5
CASSGQGADQHF	TRBV6-5	TRBJ1-5
CASSRDTGAALGYTF	TRBV2	TRBJ1-2
CASSAFSGTSRFF	TRBV11-2	TRBJ2-1
CASSIVPQGSSYNEQFF	TRBV19	TRBJ2-1
CASSPGTGIVYDGYTF	TRBV5-1	TRBJ1-2
CASSLGGSWYNEQFF	TRBV11-2	TRBJ2-1
CASSLRTSGSYNEQFF	TRBV7-3	TRBJ2-1
CASRGAPNTGELFF	TRBV5-1	TRBJ2-2
CASSSMPGLSGNTIYF	TRBV6-5	TRBJ1-3
CASSLGLAGTKNIQYF	TRBV28	TRBJ2-4
CASSVGQTNTEAFF	TRBV7-9	TRBJ1-1
CASSQESSTQYF	TRBV3-1/TRBV3-2	TRBJ2-5
CASSRVNTEAFF	TRBV19	TRBJ1-1
CASSSKTGTYGYTF	TRBV7-9	TRBJ1-2
CASSIGTVSYEQYF	TRBV19	TRBJ2-7
CASSRQGDTGELFF	TRBV6-4	TRBJ2-2
CAWNDQADQKLFF	TRBV30	TRBJ1-4
CAIRDVNGQVLSSGANVLTF	TRBV10-3	TRBJ2-6
CASAYRGETQYF	TRBV3-1/TRBV3-2	TRBJ2-5
CASSPSRSGVSYNEQFF	TRBV5-8	TRBJ2-1
CASSLGPTGDNEKLFF	TRBV5-1	TRBJ1-4
CASREGVLGTEAFF	TRBV2	TRBJ1-1
CASSYDSSTEAFF	TRBV5-6	TRBJ1-1
CASSQASYEQYF	TRBV3-1/TRBV3-2	TRBJ2-7
CASSPGVNNQPQHF	TRBV5-4	TRBJ1-5
CASSESMARGHDTQYF	TRBV10-1	TRBJ2-3
CASSQVGQGAREQYF	TRBV4-1	TRBJ2-7
CASSQGLADTDTQYF	TRBV5-4	TRBJ2-3
CSVFRGGEDEKLFF	TRBV29-1	TRBJ1-4
CASSITGAGNTIYF	TRBV19	TRBJ1-3
CASSLTGGETQYF	TRBV12-3/TRBV12-4	TRBJ2-5
CASSQDGYGYTF	TRBV4-1	TRBJ1-2
CASSEEGILAGDREQFF	TRBV6-4	TRBJ2-1
CASSRREQGWEQYF	TRBV7-9	TRBJ2-7
CASSPRDTHIQYF	TRBV7-9	TRBJ2-4
CATSTRTPRQGANQPQHF	TRBV15	TRBJ1-5
CSVGVRGDGSTTNEKLFF	TRBV29-1	TRBJ1-4
CASSLISRTRADF	TRBV14	TRBJ1-1
CASSFAPRGLRYSYEQYF	TRBV27	TRBJ2-7
CASSLGQGAYGYTF	TRBV7-3	TRBJ1-2
CASSDGGQNTEAFF	TRBV6-4	TRBJ1-1
CARSLGGVEKLFF	TRBV5-3	TRBJ1-4
CASSYGQSGNTIYF	TRBV6-5	TRBJ1-3
CASSLSADTEAFF	TRBV5-1	TRBJ1-1
CASSIGQGLYSNQPQHF	TRBV6-2/TRBV6-3	TRBJ1-5
CASSPKVGGLTDTQYF	TRBV4-1	TRBJ2-3
CATRQGTSDTQYF	TRBV12-3/TRBV12-4	TRBJ2-3
CASSYSNIRGNYGYTF	TRBV6-5	TRBJ1-2
CASRREGSYNEQFF	TRBV11-3	TRBJ2-1
CASSLGQGLGETQYF	TRBV11-2	TRBJ2-5
CASSITSTDTQYF	TRBV5-4	TRBJ2-3
CASSYQSGMGDEQFF	TRBV6-5	TRBJ2-1
CASSQDSGEKLFF	TRBV3-1/TRBV3-2	TRBJ1-4
CASRTGTTPDTIYF	TRBV28	TRBJ1-3